This T cell receptor delta chain stems from a study of γδ T cells in repeated Plasmodium falciparum infection. On the study more broadly: Age- and gender-matched Australian children served as comparison for malaria-exposed Malian children.

TCRdb re-processed the multiplex PCR reads using CATT. This repertoire shows approximately 90,000 delta-chain clones, approximately 0.92% found once; its top ten account for 7.5% to 10%. Gammadelta T cells were flow-sorted from PBMC into Vgamma9/Vdelta2+ and Vdelta2-negative populations for bulk analysis. With respect to this clone: Antigen specificity is unknown. TCRdb's protein, taken from a much larger clone, differs from this DNA's translation at residue 8, likely owing to a read error; the protein displayed comes from the DNA.

The study, taken as a whole, reports: Over time and infection, Vgamma9/Vdelta2+ repertoires remained highly stable and polyclonal.

Germline V lookup: CDR1 TSWWSYY, CDR2 QGS. J was trimmed by 0 bases and V by 4 bases; bases with no gene match: 17. The CDR3 extends over 19 amino acids. The chain couples TRDV1 to TRDJ1, with TRDD2 matching 7 bases. Matching the DNA to germline supplied the J gene, which TCRdb does not give. This receptor was identified in a pool of human donors (malaria-infected and uninfected, not separated). The sequenced sample consisted of gamma-delta T cells from blood. The CDR3 coding sequence is TGTGCTCTTGGGGCAAGCCTTCCTCCGCCTACTACGTACACCGATAAACTCATCTTT. Residues: CALGASLPPPTTYTDKLIF.